This is a list of T cell receptor beta chains from one sample in a study of CD8+ T cells in alopecia areata. The method was immunoSEQ multiplex PCR; TCRdb's version includes in-frame clones alone and lacks a portion of them. The top ten clones hold less than 20% of a sample with 80,000 to 100,000 clones, about 40% of them seen once. This sample comprised CD8+ T cells sorted from blood, obtained at week 24, from a patient treated with tofacitinib. These receptors were collected from a human donor with alopecia areata. Both conserved end residues are part of each CDR3. A D gene is named only where the DNA matches it firmly. Only some rows state a clone size, as once, few, many or a class for expanded clones.

NA	TRBJ1-1	NA	TRBV29-1	CSVGGTTEAFF	TGCAGCGTTGGTGGGACGACTGAAGCTTTCTTT
NA	TRBJ2-5	NA	TRBV7-9	CASSLVGFRQETQYF	TGTGCCAGCAGCTTAGTGGGCTTTCGGCAAGAGACCCAGTACTTC
NA	TRBJ1-2	NA	TRBV7-9	CASSPPGNYGYTF	TGTGCCAGCAGCCCACCCGGAAACTATGGCTACACCTTC
few	TRBJ2-3	TRBD1	TRBV5-1	CASSDRDRGSTDTQYF	TGCGCCAGCAGCGACCGGGACAGGGGGTCCACAGATACGCAGTATTTT
NA	TRBJ2-1	NA	TRBV9	CASSVDGIDEQFF	TGTGCCAGCAGCGTAGACGGGATCGATGAGCAGTTCTTC
NA	TRBJ2-3	NA	TRBV19	CASSIDLFAGTARDTQYF	TGTGCCAGTAGTATAGATCTCTTCGCGGGAACGGCCAGGGATACGCAGTATTTT
NA	TRBJ2-1	TRBD2	TRBV13	CASSTGTSGYNEQFF	TGTGCCAGCAGTACCGGGACTAGCGGATACAATGAGCAGTTCTTC
NA	TRBJ2-7	TRBD1	TRBV2	CASRPPGQQNEQYF	TGTGCCAGCAGACCCCCGGGACAGCAAAACGAGCAGTACTTC
once	TRBJ2-1	TRBD2	TRBV5-4	CASAFRTSTNEQFF	TGTGCCAGCGCCTTTAGGACTAGTACCAATGAGCAGTTCTTC
few	TRBJ2-5	NA	TRBV4-3	CASSPDGGGGETQYF	TGCGCCAGCAGCCCCGACGGTGGGGGCGGAGAGACCCAGTACTTC
NA	TRBJ2-5	TRBD1	TRBV18	CASSPPHRGQETQYF	TGTGCCAGCTCACCACCGCACAGGGGCCAAGAGACCCAGTACTTC
NA	TRBJ1-4	NA	TRBV14	CASSQENEKLFF	TGTGCCAGCAGCCAAGAGAATGAAAAACTGTTTTTT
few	TRBJ2-6	NA	TRBV27	CASSTTSGANVLTF	TGTGCCAGCTCCACCACCTCTGGGGCCAACGTCCTGACTTTC
few	TRBJ1-2	NA	TRBV29-1	CSGMGGYGYTF	TGCAGCGGGATGGGAGGTTATGGCTACACCTTC
few	TRBJ1-3	NA	TRBV9	CASSGPDSYSGNTIYF	TGTGCCAGCAGCGGACCGGACAGCTACTCTGGAAACACCATATATTTT
few	TRBJ2-7	NA	TRBV29-1	CSVLTQTYEQYF	TGCAGCGTCTTGACCCAGACCTACGAGCAGTACTTC
NA	TRBJ1-1	NA	TRBV29-1	CSVEDGMNTEAFF	TGCAGCGTTGAAGACGGTATGAACACTGAAGCTTTCTTT
NA	TRBJ2-2	NA	TRBV14	CASSPRLGITGELFF	TGTGCCAGCAGCCCCCGCCTGGGGATCACCGGGGAGCTGTTTTTT
few	TRBJ1-1	TRBD1	TRBV4-2	CASSAGQGMNTEAFF	TGTGCCAGCAGCGCCGGACAGGGGATGAACACTGAAGCTTTCTTT
NA	TRBJ1-2	TRBD1	TRBV4-1	CASTPVTAGGNGYTF	TGCGCCAGCACGCCGGTTACGGCAGGGGGAAATGGCTACACCTTC
once	TRBJ2-5	TRBD2	TRBV6-5	CASSYSSGLAEETQYF	TGTGCCAGCAGTTACTCTTCCGGACTAGCGGAAGAGACCCAGTACTTC
NA	TRBJ2-7	TRBD2	TRBV7-9	CATQQREEYEQYF	TGTGCCACACAGCAGCGGGAGGAATACGAGCAGTACTTC